This passage covers 32 T cell receptor beta chains from one sample sequenced in a study of CD8+ T cells in alopecia areata. RNA extraction and reverse transcription yielded cDNA as sequencing template. Using immunoSEQ multiplex PCR, the repertoire was profiled, and TCRdb retains in-frame clones only, with some absent. The table records roughly 200,000 clones, approximately 60% of them present only once. Specimen: CD8+ T cells sorted from blood. The receptors were gathered from a human donor in good health.

This clone was seen more than once but under ten times. This chain uses TRBV5-4 with TRBJ2-7; 10 bases are a match to TRBD2. This CDR3 comprises 14 residues. The trim removed 2 bases at V and 3 bases at J, leaving 2 bases unmatched. Per the germline V gene, CDR1 is SGHNT and CDR2 is YYREEE (reference sequence). The CDR3 here is CASSLAGGRYEQYF. The CDR3 coding sequence is TGTGCCAGCAGCTTAGCGGGGGGGCGCTACGAGCAGTACTTC.

V gene TRBV6-1 combines with J gene TRBJ1-5; D unclear. V lost 4 bases and J lost 5, with 9 bases in between. The CDR3 runs 13 residues. CDR1 and CDR2 from the germline V gene are MNHNS and SASEGT. The CDR3 protein is CASSASGDQPQHF. The CDR3 nucleotides read TGTGCCAGCAGTGCCTCCGGGGATCAGCCCCAGCATTTT.

This chain links TRBV5-1 with TRBJ2-2; D possibly matches TRBD1 or TRBD2 (5 bases each). CDR3 length: 16 residues. The V gene's germline CDR1 is SGHRS and CDR2 YFSETQ. Trimming took 5 bases from V and 1 from J, leaving 15 bases between them. The CDR3 DNA follows: TGCGCCAGCAGACAAGACGAGGGGAAGAACACCGGGGAGCTGTTTTTT. Translating gives CASRQDEGKNTGELFF.

The chain has TRBV13 and TRBJ1-1; D is ambiguous. The V end lost 3 bases, the J end lost 4 bases, and 9 bases lay between the germline ends. Germline values: CDR1 PRHDT, CDR2 FYEKMQ (reference sequence). The CDR3 sequence is 13 residues long. CDR3: CASSLYSITEAFF. The CDR3 bases are TGTGCCAGCAGCTTGTATTCCATCACTGAAGCTTTCTTT.

J is TRBJ2-7 and V is TRBV27; D may correspond to TRBD1 or TRBD2 (5 bases each). CDR3 size: 13 residues. From germline, CDR1 is MNHEY and CDR2 SMNVEV (reference sequence). V shed 6 bases and J shed 2 bases, with 11 bases lying between them. CDR3 loop: CASSPRGTYEQYF. The CDR3 nucleotides are TGTGCCAGCAGCCCGAGGGGTACCTACGAGCAGTACTTC.

The gene calls are TRBV29-1 and TRBJ2-7, with 7 bases lining up with TRBD1. The CDR3 sequence is 14 residues long. Germline loops: CDR1 SQVTM, CDR2 ANQGSEA. V shed 5 bases, J shed 3 bases, and the junction held 10 bases outside the gene matches. CDR3 bases: TGCAGCGTTCAGACAGGGTATGGCCTCTACGAGCAGTACTTC. Protein product: CSVQTGYGLYEQYF.

This rearrangement joins TRBV6-5 to TRBJ2-2, with D possibly matching TRBD1 (5 bases). The V end was cut by 0 bases, the J end by 0 bases, with 8 bases between. The CDR3 covers 16 residues. Germline V gene data show CDR1 as MNHEY and CDR2 as SVGAGI. CDR3 sequence: CASSYSAGSNTGELFF. In DNA form, the CDR3 reads TGTGCCAGCAGTTACTCGGCAGGGTCGAACACCGGGGAGCTGTTTTTT.

Only a few counts were recorded for this clone. The chain carries TRBV27 and TRBJ2-7, with 7 bases lining up with TRBD1. The CDR3 sequence is 14 residues long. With 6 bases clipped from V and 3 bases from J, the junction kept 8 bases outside the gene matches. In germline, CDR1 is MNHEY, CDR2 SMNVEV (reference sequence). The CDR3 bases are TGTGCCAGCAGCGATAACCCAGGGGGCTACGAGCAGTACTTC. Amino acids: CASSDNPGGYEQYF.

The chain joins TRBV7-2 to TRBJ2-7; possible D gene TRBD2, 5 bases. V was pared by 5 bases and J by 7 bases, with 24 bases between. The CDR3 has 16 amino acids. Looked up from germline, CDR1 is SGHTA and CDR2 is FQGNSA. DNA for the CDR3: TGTGCCAGCAGCCGCGATCTGGACGGGGATACGGGAGAGCAGTACTTC. Encoded protein: CASSRDLDGDTGEQYF.

The rearrangement links TRBV27 to TRBJ1-5; D not certain. Germline V CDR1 and CDR2: MNHEY, SMNVEV (reference sequence). CDR3 length: 17 amino acids. The V end lost 0 bases, the J end lost 0 bases, and 12 bases lay between the germline ends. The CDR3 protein is CASSLSGYIYSNQPQHF. The CDR3 nucleotides read TGTGCCAGCAGTTTATCCGGTTATATCTATAGCAATCAGCCCCAGCATTTT.

The rearrangement uses TRBV29-1 and TRBJ2-7; D gene ambiguous. V was shortened by 7 bases and J by 3 bases, with 16 bases between the two germline ends. This CDR3 region has 13 residues. Germline V gene data show CDR1 as SQVTM and CDR2 as ANQGSEA. CDR3 protein: CSAKDELGYEQYF. The DNA for the CDR3 is TGCAGCGCTAAGGACGAGTTGGGCTACGAGCAGTACTTC.

The J gene is TRBJ2-5, the V gene TRBV13, with D perhaps TRBD2 (6 bases). With 2 bases removed from V and 2 bases from J, the gap between germline ends came to 9 bases. CDR1 and CDR2 (germline): PRHDT, FYEKMQ (reference sequence). The CDR3 extends over 14 amino acids. The CDR3 sequence is CASSLMGLQETQYF. CDR3 in DNA: TGTGCCAGCAGCTTAATGGGACTGCAAGAGACCCAGTACTTC.

The chain has TRBV12-5 and TRBJ2-7; 7 bases agree with TRBD1. From germline, CDR1 is LGHNT and CDR2 FRNRAP. Trimming took 7 bases from V and 7 from J; bases not matched to a gene: 7. This CDR3 is built from 12 residues. The CDR3 bases are TGTGCTAGTGAGGGGGCTGTGGGGGAGCAGTACTTC. It specifies CASEGAVGEQYF. Full variable domain (missing parts from reference TRBV12-5 and TRBJ2-7): DARVTQTPRHKVTEMGQEVTMRCQPILGHNTVFWYRQTMMQGLELLAYFRNRAPLDDSGMPKDRFSAEMPDATLATLKIQPSEPRDSAVYFCASEGAVGEQYFGPGTRLTVT.

The sample holds a few counts of this clone. The chain couples TRBV27 to TRBJ1-6; weak D call: TRBD1 (5 bases). Trimming pared 5 bases from V and 12 bases from J, leaving 23 bases between. There are 16 residues in the CDR3. Germline V gives CDR1 MNHEY, CDR2 SMNVEV (reference sequence). DNA for the CDR3: TGTGCCAGCAGTACGCTACCGGGACCCTCCATGGTACCCCTCCACTTT. Its protein product is CASSTLPGPSMVPLHF.

The chain carries TRBV27 and TRBJ2-7, with 8 positions matching TRBD1. V shed 1 base, J shed 3 bases, and the junction held 5 bases outside the gene matches. Germline CDR1 is MNHEY and CDR2 is SMNVEV (reference sequence). The CDR3 contains 15 residues. CDR3 nucleotides: TGTGCCAGCAGTTTATTGGGACAGGCGAACTACGAGCAGTACTTC. It yields the protein CASSLLGQANYEQYF.

The chain couples TRBV29-1 to TRBJ1-1; D is perhaps TRBD1 (5 bases). The V end lost 0 bases, the J end lost 8 bases, and 13 bases lay between the germline ends. Germline V gene lookup returns CDR1 SQVTM and CDR2 ANQGSEA. CDR3 length equals 13 residues. The CDR3 spells CSVEDALGGEAFF. CDR3 bases: TGCAGCGTTGAAGACGCCCTCGGGGGGGAAGCTTTCTTT. The whole variable domain, remainder taken from reference TRBV29-1 and TRBJ1-1, is SAVISQKPSRDICQRGTSLTIQCQVDSQVTMMFWYRQQPGQSLTLIATANQGSEATYESGFVIDKFPISRPNLTFSTLTVSNMSPEDSSIYLCSVEDALGGEAFFGQGTRLTVV.

This clone has a handful of counts. V and J are TRBV2 and TRBJ2-1; 9 bases match TRBD1. The V and J ends lost 6 bases and 9 bases, in that order; junction bases with no gene match: 12. The CDR3 totals 15 residues. Germline V gene sequence: CDR1 SNHLY, CDR2 FYNNEI. CDR3 sequence (DNA): TGTGCCAGCAGCGTTGACAGGGGGTTTGGATTTGAGCAGTTCTTC. It specifies CASSVDRGFGFEQFF.

V is TRBV6-4 and J is TRBJ1-2; D call uncertain. Germline V lookup: CDR1 MRHNA, CDR2 SNTAGT. Trimming took 11 bases from V and 0 from J, leaving 7 bases between them. CDR3 length: 11 residues. For the CDR3, the DNA is TGTGCCCATGGGGCTAACTATGGCTACACCTTC. Protein: CAHGANYGYTF.

This clone was detected only a few times. V gene TRBV16 combines with J gene TRBJ2-7; TRBD1 agrees at 7 bases. J gave up 3 bases and V 2 bases, and 1 base lay outside the gene matches. CDR1 and CDR2 (germline): KGHSY, FQNENV. The CDR3 length is 13 residues. The CDR3 region is CASSQGQVYEQYF. DNA of the CDR3: TGTGCCAGCAGCCAAGGACAGGTCTACGAGCAGTACTTC.

V is TRBV5-1 and J is TRBJ2-3, with 8 bases matching TRBD2. The CDR3 totals 17 residues. Germline V gene sequence: CDR1 SGHRS, CDR2 YFSETQ. The trim removed 0 bases at V and 5 bases at J, leaving 11 bases unmatched. As DNA, the CDR3 is TGCGCCAGCAGCTTGGCCCTAGGCGGGGGGCTCGGAGATACGCAGTATTTT. Amino acid sequence: CASSLALGGGLGDTQYF. Based on the CDR3 plus reference TRBV5-1 and TRBJ2-3, the full variable domain is KAGVTQTPRYLIKTRGQQVTLSCSPISGHRSVSWYQQTPGQGLQFLFEYFSETQRNKGNFPGRFSGRQFSNSRSEMNVSTLELGDSALYLCASSLALGGGLGDTQYFGPGTRLTVL.

The chain couples TRBV29-1 to TRBJ1-1; 7 nucleotides align to TRBD1. Germline V gives CDR1 SQVTM, CDR2 ANQGSEA. V dropped 1 base and J dropped 4; count of bases not matched to a gene: 3. The CDR3 extends over 13 amino acids. CDR3 nucleotides: TGCAGCGTTGAAGGTAGGGGGCCCACTGAAGCTTTCTTT. Protein sequence: CSVEGRGPTEAFF.

The gene calls are TRBV7-9 and TRBJ1-2; D not resolved. The CDR3 length is 12 residues. CDR1 and CDR2 (germline): SEHNR, FQNEAQ (reference sequence). The germline V and J ends were trimmed by 0 bases and 10 bases, with 9 bases remaining between them. The CDR3 sequence is CASSLAVHDYTF. The CDR3 region has the DNA TGTGCCAGCAGCTTAGCAGTACACGACTACACCTTC. Filled out from reference TRBV7-9 and TRBJ1-2, the complete variable domain reads DTGVSQNPRHKITKRGQNVTFRCDPISEHNRLYWYRQTLGQGPEFLTYFQNEAQLEKSRLLSDRFSAERPKGSFSTLEIQRTEQGDSAMYLCASSLAVHDYTFGSGTRLTVV.

The chain combines TRBV2 with TRBJ2-1; unclear D gene. This CDR3 has 13 residues. Per the germline V gene, CDR1 is SNHLY and CDR2 is FYNNEI. V gave up 3 bases and J gave up 0 bases, with 3 bases separating them. The CDR3 DNA sequence: TGTGCCAGCAGTGAGGTCTCCTACAATGAGCAGTTCTTC. Its protein product is CASSEVSYNEQFF.

The chain is built from TRBV7-2 and TRBJ1-6, with 9 nucleotides matching TRBD1. This CDR3 comprises 15 residues. Trimming at V came to 5 bases and at J to 7 bases, leaving 6 bases not matched to a gene. Germline V lookup: CDR1 SGHTA, CDR2 FQGNSA. The CDR3 nucleotides are TGTGCCAGCAGCCCCCGGACAGGGGTGAATTCACCCCTCCACTTT. It codes for CASSPRTGVNSPLHF.

CDR3 DNA: TGTGCCAGCTTCGACAGGGGTACTGAAGCTTTCTTT. Protein: CASFDRGTEAFF. The gene calls are TRBV25-1 and TRBJ1-1, with TRBD1 matching over 8 bases. Germline V lookup: CDR1 MGHDK, CDR2 SYGVNS. V was clipped by 8 bases and J by 5 bases; unmatched bases: 4. CDR3 length equals 12 residues.

The rearrangement joins TRBV13 to TRBJ1-4; 10 nucleotides match TRBD1. CDR1 and CDR2 (germline): PRHDT, FYEKMQ (reference sequence). The J segment lost 5 bases and the V segment lost 0 bases, leaving 6 bases of the junction unmatched. This CDR3 comprises 17 residues. CDR3 sequence (DNA): TGTGCCAGCAGCTTAGGGGGACAGGGGACACGGAATGAAAAACTGTTTTTT. It specifies CASSLGGQGTRNEKLFF.

This clone was picked up many times. The J gene is TRBJ1-3, the V gene TRBV6-6; D not certain. The CDR3 is 14 amino acids. Germline V gene sequence: CDR1 MNHNY, CDR2 SVGAGI (reference sequence). Trimming cost V 10 bases and J 0 bases, with 13 bases left between them. CDR3 sequence (DNA): TGTGCCATAATGGATATCAACTCTGGAAACACCATATATTTT. The encoded protein is CAIMDINSGNTIYF.

V is TRBV9 and J is TRBJ2-1, with 14 bases that match TRBD2. With V trimmed by 3 bases and J by 7 bases, 6 bases remained unmatched. This CDR3 spans 16 amino acids. Germline CDR1 is SGDLS and CDR2 is YYNGEE. Here the CDR3 reads CASSERTSGGPNEQFF. CDR3 nucleotides: TGTGCCAGCAGCGAACGGACTAGCGGGGGGCCGAATGAGCAGTTCTTC.

Details on this clone: Distinct nucleotide sequences in the sample also encode this CDR3. This sequence joins TRBV5-1 and TRBJ2-7; 9 bases fit TRBD1. The germline V gene has CDR1 SGHRS and CDR2 YFSETQ. V was pared by 4 bases and J by 1 base, with 3 bases of the junction left unmatched. This CDR3 region has 14 residues. CDR3 nucleotide sequence: TGCGCCAGCAGCGCAGGACAGGGGTCCTACGAGCAGTACTTC. Encoded protein: CASSAGQGSYEQYF. Complete variable domain (other parts from reference TRBV5-1 and TRBJ2-7): KAGVTQTPRYLIKTRGQQVTLSCSPISGHRSVSWYQQTPGQGLQFLFEYFSETQRNKGNFPGRFSGRQFSNSRSEMNVSTLELGDSALYLCASSAGQGSYEQYFGPGTRLTVT.

The chain employs TRBV5-4 and TRBJ2-5; unclear D gene. The germline CDR1 and CDR2 sequences are SGHNT and YYREEE (reference sequence). The CDR3 has 11 amino acids. V was trimmed by 4 bases and J by 5 bases, leaving 6 bases between them. The CDR3 bases are TGTGCCAGCAGCATCGGGGAGACCCAGTACTTC. It codes for CASSIGETQYF.

This clone is medium-sized in the sample. The genes are TRBV10-3 and TRBJ2-7; no clear D. The germline CDR1 and CDR2 sequences are ENHRY and SYGVKD. With 6 bases removed from V and 7 bases from J, the gap between germline ends came to 7 bases. This CDR3 is built from 10 residues. Written as DNA, the CDR3 is TGTGCCATCAGAGAGAGGGAGCAGTACTTC. This translates into CAIREREQYF.

This clone was detected a few times. CDR3 amino acids: CATSRDSRVNTEAFF. The DNA for the CDR3 is TGTGCCACCAGCAGAGATTCCAGGGTGAACACTGAAGCTTTCTTT. This rearrangement joins TRBV15 to TRBJ1-1, with a tentative D call TRBD1 (5 bases). Trimming took off 0 bases at V and 0 bases at J, with 8 bases between the two ends. Germline V lookup: CDR1 LNHNV, CDR2 YYDKDF (reference sequence). The CDR3 is 15 residues long.